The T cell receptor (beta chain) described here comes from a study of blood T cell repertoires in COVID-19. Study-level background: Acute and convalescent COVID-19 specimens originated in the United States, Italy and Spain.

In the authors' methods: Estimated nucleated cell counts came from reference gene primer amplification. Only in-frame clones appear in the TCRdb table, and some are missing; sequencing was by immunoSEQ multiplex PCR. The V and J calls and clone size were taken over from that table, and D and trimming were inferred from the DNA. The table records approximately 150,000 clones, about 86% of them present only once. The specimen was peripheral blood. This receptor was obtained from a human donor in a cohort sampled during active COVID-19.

In DNA form, the CDR3 reads TGTGCCAGCAGCGACGACAAGAACACTGAAGCTTTCTTT. Its protein is CASSDDKNTEAFF. This chain uses TRBV5-7 with TRBJ1-1, with D unresolved. TRBV5-7 qualifies as an ORF whose function is uncertain. The CDR3 loop spans 13 amino acids. V shed 4 bases and J shed 1 base, with 8 bases lying between them.